This record looks at one T cell receptor (beta chain) sequence and its context. Germline is not matched at one junction end, which may reflect a read error. Using MiXCR, TCRdb re-called clones from the PCR reads. The sample records about 48,000 clones, 22% being singletons. All patients reached thyroid surgery having received no treatment beforehand. The source of the sample is a study of metastatic and nonmetastatic thyroid tumors. The TCR sequence derives from a male donor with papillary thyroid cancer or a benign thyroid nodule (not recorded which). Some clones in this sample may be carry-over from other donors' samples. The sample taken for sequencing was blood.

The CDR3 spells CASTREGAGSNVLTF. CDR3 sequence (DNA): TGTGCCAGCACCCGGGAAGGGGCTGGGTCCAACGTCCTGACTTTC. This chain joins TRBV6-1 and TRBJ2-6; tentatively, D is TRBD1 or TRBD2 (5 bases each). Germline V gives CDR1 MNHNS, CDR2 SASEGT. The CDR3 has 15 residues.